This TCR beta chain comes out of a study of response to subunit inactivated influenza vaccine listed by TCRdb under 2018. Some background on the complete study: Deep quantitative profiling of the T cell receptor repertoire was used in the study to follow responses to a trivalent subunit inactivated influenza vaccine.

The library was prepared using RT-PCR. TCRdb names Illumina HiSeq 2500 as the instrument used. The public reads were run again by TCRdb, first through fastp at Q25 and then through MiXCR, and only productive beta chains were kept. Rows with a matching CDR3 protein are joined into one entry that keeps the most common DNA and genes. The sample yields 500,000 to 550,000 distinct CDR3 sequences; under 25% were counted once. Under 3.5% of the sample is taken by the ten largest. The CDR3 starts with the cysteine, ends with the phenylalanine, and has 13 residues. Of all the DNA, just the CDR3 is kept, 39 bases in frame from base 1. V is shortened by 6 bases, J by 11 bases, and the region joining them spans 14 bases. Overall study outcomes, separate from this receptor: According to the authors, only a limited number of new T cells may be recruited by each seasonal influenza vaccination.

This clonotype has only a few counts. Its antigen remains unidentified. One base away there is no much larger clone; base qualities are not given. The data also belong to a second study, concerning T cells expressing NK-cell markers. In that second paper, the authors write: The TCR beta cDNA libraries were made using 5'RACE template switching, a step that added both a universal primer site and unique molecular identifiers. Three sorted T-cell subsets (CD3+CD56+NKG2C+, CD3+CD56+NKG2C- and CD3+CD56-NKG2C+) from roughly eight donors had their TCR beta-chain repertoires profiled. Among the eight sequenced donors, only one was HCMV-seronegative, while the other seven were HCMV-seropositive. To restrict sorting to alphabetaTCR-expressing T cells, an anti-gammadeltaTCR antibody was added in several experiments. In a handful of donors, the dominant CD3+CD56+NKG2C+ clonotypes were among the top 10 CD8+ clonotypes and accounted for roughly 1.0-7.0% of CD8+ T cells. Those dominant clonotypes were again the most abundant among CD3+CD56-NKG2C+ cells in several donors, at about 28.3-60.1%. Whether the expanded NKG2C-expressing T cell clones were specific for HCMV antigens remained unclear. The eight sequenced donors were randomly selected healthy volunteers, three men and five women. HCMV-specific IgG was detected in serum with a commercial ELISA kit to determine HCMV serostatus. Peripheral blood mononuclear cells were isolated from blood by Ficoll density gradient centrifugation. CD4+ and CD8+ T cells were isolated from PBMC by magnetic immunoseparation with Miltenyi isolation kits. Priming for cDNA synthesis came from the TCR beta constant segment, and two successive PCR amplification steps followed. Libraries were sequenced as 2 x 150 bp reads on Illumina HiSeq 2000/2500, MiSeq or NextSeq. MIGEC was used to demultiplex reads and group the reads by UMI, and MiTCR was used to assemble and quantify clonotypes. To exclude erroneous sequences, only TCR cDNA sequences supported by at least two reads were retained. The tcR package was used for downstream repertoire analysis, and clonotypes were matched across fractions by CDR3 nucleotide sequence plus V segment. VDJmatch was used to annotate antigen specificity against VDJdb, with one amino acid substitution allowed in CDR3.

The starting material was CD4+ T cells sorted from PBMCs, obtained approximately 13 days after vaccination. This TCR came from a man aged 50-59 years who received an inactivated influenza vaccine. Donor details come from another sample of the same person, matched by shared clones. The V and J genes are TRBV12-3 or TRBV12-4 and TRBJ1-6, with the D segment identity uncertain. The CDR3 corresponds to CASSPDLTAPLHF. The nucleotides are TGTGCCAGCAGCCCGGATCTTACGGCACCCCTCCACTTT.